One sample yielded the 26 T cell receptor beta chains listed below, sequenced in a study of OX40 agonist ivuxolimab in advanced cancers. Profiling relied on immunoSEQ multiplex PCR, and the TCRdb table lists in-frame clones only, not all of them. The sample includes 45,000 to 55,000 clones, 81% of them seen just once. This sample comprised CD4+ or CD8+ T cells sorted from blood, obtained in a trial of the OX40 agonist ivuxolimab. Receptors were obtained from an adult with an advanced solid tumor such as melanoma, head and neck, liver or kidney cancer.

This clone was counted at least ten times. The chain combines TRBV27 with TRBJ2-7, with 11 nucleotides matching TRBD1. The CDR3 is 13 amino acids. Germline-derived CDR1 and CDR2 are MNHEY and SMNVEV (reference sequence). V trimming: 3 bases; J trimming: 7 bases; junction bases outside the gene matches: 2. The CDR3 spells CASSFGTGGEQYF. The CDR3 coding sequence is TGTGCCAGCAGTTTCGGGACAGGGGGGGAGCAGTACTTC.

This clone was recorded once. V gene TRBV7-8 combines with J gene TRBJ1-4; D is uncertain. CDR1 is SGHVS, CDR2 FQNEAQ, per germline. There are 15 residues in the CDR3. The germline V and J ends were trimmed by 3 bases and 8 bases, with 16 bases remaining between them. The CDR3: CASSLAPLFGEKLFF. CDR3 DNA sequence: TGTGCCAGCAGCTTGGCCCCCTTGTTTGGGGAAAAACTGTTTTTT.

The chain uses TRBV29-1 and TRBJ1-1; D gene uncertain. Germline CDR1 SQVTM, CDR2 ANQGSEA. The CDR3 has 13 amino acids. Trimming left V 3 bases short and J 7 bases short, with 15 bases between. CDR3 nucleotide sequence: TGCAGCGTTGAGCGGGGATTTGGCGTTGAAGCTTTCTTT. Protein product: CSVERGFGVEAFF.

This chain joins TRBV11-2 and TRBJ1-5, with TRBD1 identical over 9 bases. Trimming at V came to 5 bases and at J to 0 bases, leaving 8 bases not matched to a gene. The CDR3 consists of 17 residues. Germline-derived CDR1 and CDR2 are SGHAT and FQNNGV. CDR3 sequence reads: CASSPGTGPYSNQPQHF. The CDR3 DNA reads as TGTGCCAGCAGCCCCGGGACAGGGCCATATAGCAATCAGCCCCAGCATTTT.

The J gene is TRBJ1-4, the V gene TRBV7-9, with D unclear. This CDR3 is 16 amino acids long. The V gene lost 5 bases and the J gene lost 3 bases, with 16 bases spanning the gap. CDR1 and CDR2 from the germline V gene are SEHNR and FQNEAQ (reference sequence). The DNA of the CDR3 is TGTGCCAGCAGCCCCGACCCTCCTGGGGCTAATGAAAAACTGTTTTTT. Its protein is CASSPDPPGANEKLFF. The full variable domain, in which reference TRBV7-9 and TRBJ1-4 provide the parts outside the CDR3, is DTGVSQNPRHKITKRGQNVTFRCDPISEHNRLYWYRQTLGQGPEFLTYFQNEAQLEKSRLLSDRFSAERPKGSFSTLEIQRTEQGDSAMYLCASSPDPPGANEKLFFGSGTQLSVL.

The gene calls are TRBV7-9 and TRBJ1-1; D is unclear. The CDR3 has 14 residues. V was pared by 2 bases and J by 5 bases, with 12 bases between. Per germline, CDR1 SEHNR and CDR2 FQNEAQ (reference sequence). The CDR3 DNA is TGTGCCAGCAGCTTAACCCAACCCGGGACTGAAGCTTTCTTT. Residues: CASSLTQPGTEAFF.

In its sample, this clone was seen a few times. The chain carries TRBV2 and TRBJ1-1; 7 bases are shared with TRBD1. The CDR3 has 13 amino acids. The junction had 6 bases not matched to a gene; V was cut back by 7 bases and J by 4 bases. Per germline, CDR1 SNHLY and CDR2 FYNNEI. This CDR3 reads CASIDRVGTEAFF. CDR3 DNA sequence: TGTGCCAGCATTGACAGGGTGGGCACTGAAGCTTTCTTT.

The rearrangement links TRBV19 to TRBJ2-7, with D possibly matching TRBD1 (7 bases). Germline assignment: CDR1 LNHDA and CDR2 SQIVND (reference sequence). There are 18 residues in the CDR3. The ends were cut back, 3 bases at V and 2 bases at J, with 23 bases in the middle. This chain's CDR3 is CASSIAAGTESPTYEQYF. CDR3 DNA sequence: TGTGCCAGTAGTATCGCGGCGGGGACAGAGTCCCCAACCTACGAGCAGTACTTC.

The chain is built from TRBV7-2 and TRBJ2-3, with 8 bases fitting TRBD2. Germline V gene sequence: CDR1 SGHTA, CDR2 FQGNSA. This CDR3 contains 15 residues. V was pared by 5 bases and J by 6 bases, with 10 bases of the junction left unmatched. CDR3 DNA sequence: TGTGCCAGCAGCCGTACTAGCGGCCGAGGGGATACGCAGTATTTT. Translation gives CASSRTSGRGDTQYF.

The count of this clone is one. V usage is TRBV9 and J usage is TRBJ1-4, with D possibly matching TRBD1 (5 bases). The V and J ends lost 2 bases and 10 bases respectively, with 15 bases between them. Germline CDR1 is SGDLS and CDR2 is YYNGEE. The CDR3 sequence is 14 residues long. The CDR3 sequence: CASSVAGADGKLFF. DNA for the CDR3: TGTGCCAGCAGCGTGGCCGGGGCCGACGGAAAACTGTTTTTT.

This clone was detected a few times. The chain couples TRBV5-4 to TRBJ1-5; perhaps TRBD1 as D (6 bases). V lost 3 bases and J lost 7, with 14 bases in between. The CDR3 has 14 residues. Germline assignment: CDR1 SGHNT and CDR2 YYREEE (reference sequence). The CDR3 sequence: CASSSMGAGQPQHF. DNA for the CDR3: TGTGCCAGCAGCTCTATGGGGGCGGGACAGCCCCAGCATTTT.

This chain links TRBV7-8 with TRBJ2-3; unclear D gene. The CDR3 extends over 15 amino acids. Deletions cut 1 base from V and 5 bases from J, with 13 bases between. Germline V gives CDR1 SGHVS, CDR2 FQNEAQ. DNA for the CDR3: TGTGCCAGCAGCTTAGAACTCGGGCAGCAAGATACGCAGTATTTT. Translated: CASSLELGQQDTQYF.

This chain connects TRBV29-1 to TRBJ2-5; D gene ambiguous. Trimming pared 7 bases from V and 4 bases from J, leaving 10 bases between. Germline-derived CDR1 and CDR2 are SQVTM and ANQGSEA. This CDR3 has 11 residues. The CDR3 bases are TGCAGCGCCGACTCTCCAGAGACCCAGTACTTC. Translation: CSADSPETQYF.

This sequence joins TRBV28 and TRBJ2-7; no firm D call. The CDR3 has 15 amino acids. Germline CDR1 is MDHEN and CDR2 is SYDVKM. V was cut by 1 base and J by 3 bases, with 13 bases left in between. CDR3 amino acids: CASSLSLDDNYEQYF. The CDR3 DNA is TGTGCCAGCAGTTTATCCCTGGACGATAACTACGAGCAGTACTTC. Looking up the rest from reference TRBV28 and TRBJ2-7 gives the full variable domain: DVKVTQSSRYLVKRTGEKVFLECVQDMDHENMFWYRQDPGLGLRLIYFSYDVKMKEKGDIPEGYSVSREKKERFSLILESASTNQTSMYLCASSLSLDDNYEQYFGPGTRLTVT.

V is TRBV7-9 and J is TRBJ2-1; D is uncertain. The CDR3 has 13 residues. The germline V gene has CDR1 SEHNR and CDR2 FQNEAQ (reference sequence). V was clipped by 2 bases and J by 5 bases, with 7 bases between them. The CDR3 bases are TGTGCCAGCAGCTTAAACAGAAACAATGAGCAGTTCTTC. Protein sequence: CASSLNRNNEQFF.

The chain has TRBV25-1 and TRBJ1-1; maybe TRBD1 (6 bases). The CDR3 runs to 13 residues. V shed 3 bases and J shed 6 bases, with 11 bases lying between them. CDR1 is MGHDK, CDR2 SYGVNS, per germline. CDR3 DNA: TGTGCCAGCAGTGACACAGGGTTGGCTGAAGCTTTCTTT. Translation: CASSDTGLAEAFF.

This clone was recorded a few times. The V call is TRBV5-4, the J call TRBJ1-2, with TRBD1 identical over 9 bases. Germline CDR1 SGHNT, CDR2 YYREEE (reference sequence). V lost 4 bases, J lost 4 bases, and 5 bases stayed unmatched. The CDR3 covers 14 residues. The CDR3: CASSDGTGLYGYTF. For the CDR3, the DNA is TGTGCCAGCAGCGATGGGACAGGGCTCTATGGCTACACCTTC.

The gene calls are TRBV7-8 and TRBJ2-7; D unclear. Germline values: CDR1 SGHVS, CDR2 FQNEAQ. There are 14 residues in the CDR3. Trimming stripped 2 bases from V and 1 base from J, with 9 bases between. Here the CDR3 reads CASSLLMASYEQYF. The CDR3 coding sequence is TGTGCCAGCAGCTTACTGATGGCATCCTACGAGCAGTACTTC.

The chain recombines TRBV11-3 with TRBJ2-2; TRBD1 is a possible D gene (6 bases). Germline V lookup: CDR1 SGHNT, CDR2 YENEEA. CDR3 length: 14 amino acids. V lost 3 bases, J lost 7 bases, and 12 bases lay in between. The CDR3 is CASSLGHGIGELFF. The CDR3 DNA is TGTGCCAGCAGCTTGGGACACGGGATCGGGGAGCTGTTTTTT. Based on the CDR3 plus reference TRBV11-3 and TRBJ2-2, the full variable domain is EAGVVQSPRYKIIEKKQPVAFWCNPISGHNTLYWYLQNLGQGPELLIRYENEEAVDDSQLPKDRFSAERLKGVDSTLKIQPAELGDSAVYLCASSLGHGIGELFFGEGSRLTVL.

By sample share, this clone is medium-sized. The rearrangement uses TRBV30 and TRBJ2-1; unclear D gene. Trimming left V 2 bases short and J 10 bases short, with 15 bases between. This CDR3 has 13 residues. Germline V gives CDR1 GTSNPN, CDR2 SVGIG (reference sequence). CDR3 bases: TGTGCCTGGAGTCCCATCGCTGGGGTGGAGCAGTTCTTC. Residues: CAWSPIAGVEQFF.

As concerns this clone: One junction end does not reproduce the germline sequence, and a read error may be involved. The rearrangement joins TRBV7-8 to TRBJ2-6; D is undetermined. This CDR3 is built from 18 residues. CDR1 and CDR2 from the germline V gene are SGHVS and FQNEAQ. The CDR3 coding sequence is TGTGCCAGCAGCCTTACGACGTTACCCACAAAGTCGGGCCAACGTCCTGACTTC. Translating it yields CASSLTTLPTKSGQRPDF.

The V call is TRBV27, the J call TRBJ2-7; 9 bases map to TRBD1. V dropped 5 bases and J dropped 3; count of bases not matched to a gene: 2. CDR1 is MNHEY, CDR2 SMNVEV, per germline (reference sequence). The CDR3 length is 13 residues. The CDR3 coding sequence is TGTGCCAGCAGTCCGGGACAGGGCTACGAGCAGTACTTC. It is translated as CASSPGQGYEQYF.

This clone has only a few counts. The chain links TRBV9 to TRBJ2-2; TRBD1 agrees at 10 bases. Per the germline V gene, CDR1 is SGDLS and CDR2 is YYNGEE. V dropped 4 bases and J dropped 5; count of bases not matched to a gene: 5. This CDR3 spans 15 amino acids. CDR3 DNA sequence: TGTGCCAGCAGCCTCCGGACAGGGGGGACCGGGGAGCTGTTTTTT. Translated, it gives CASSLRTGGTGELFF.

The J gene is TRBJ2-5, the V gene TRBV27; TRBD1 matches 7 bases. With 3 bases clipped from V and 5 bases from J, the junction kept 6 bases outside the gene matches. This CDR3 has 14 amino acids. Germline-derived CDR1 and CDR2 are MNHEY and SMNVEV (reference sequence). CDR3 bases: TGTGCCAGCAGTTTTAGCAGGGGGTTGGAGACCCAGTACTTC. This codes for CASSFSRGLETQYF.

The V call is TRBV7-2, the J call TRBJ2-5, with 13 bases aligning to TRBD2. Germline CDR1 SGHTA, CDR2 FQGNSA. This CDR3 is 17 amino acids long. V was pared by 2 bases and J by 5 bases, with 8 bases of the junction left unmatched. The CDR3, as DNA: TGTGCCAGCAGCTTAAGACTAGCGGGAGGCGGGGGGGAGACCCAGTACTTC. Translation: CASSLRLAGGGGETQYF.

This chain links TRBV6-5 with TRBJ2-7, with TRBD1 identical over 11 bases. Germline V lookup: CDR1 MNHEY, CDR2 SVGAGI. Trimming removed 2 bases from V and 4 bases from J; junction bases left unmatched: 1. This CDR3 comprises 14 residues. In DNA, the CDR3 is TGTGCCAGCAGTTACGGGACAGGGGGATACGAGCAGTACTTC. It is translated as CASSYGTGGYEQYF.